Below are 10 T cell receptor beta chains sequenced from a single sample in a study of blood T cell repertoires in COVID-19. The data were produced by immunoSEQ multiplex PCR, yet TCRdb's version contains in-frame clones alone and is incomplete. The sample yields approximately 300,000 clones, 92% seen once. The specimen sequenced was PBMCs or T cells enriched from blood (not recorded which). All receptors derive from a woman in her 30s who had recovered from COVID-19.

CDR3: CASSLLGYNQPQHF. CDR3 bases: TGTGCCAGCAGTTTGTTGGGCTACAATCAGCCCCAGCATTTT. J is TRBJ1-5 and V is TRBV28; D unclear. Per germline, CDR1 MDHEN and CDR2 SYDVKM. The CDR3 covers 14 residues. Trimming stripped 3 bases from V and 3 bases from J, with 9 bases between.

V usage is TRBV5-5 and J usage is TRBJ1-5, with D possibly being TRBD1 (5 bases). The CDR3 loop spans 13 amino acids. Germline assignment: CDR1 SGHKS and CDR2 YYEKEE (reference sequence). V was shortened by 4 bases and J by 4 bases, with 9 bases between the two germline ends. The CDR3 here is CASSVTVNQPQHF. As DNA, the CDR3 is TGTGCCAGCAGCGTGACAGTAAATCAGCCCCAGCATTTT.

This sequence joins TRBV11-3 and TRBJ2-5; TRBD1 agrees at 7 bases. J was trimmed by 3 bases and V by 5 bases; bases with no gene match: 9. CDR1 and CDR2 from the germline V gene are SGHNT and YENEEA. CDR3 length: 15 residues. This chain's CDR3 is CASSRKGDSEETQYF. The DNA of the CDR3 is TGTGCCAGCAGCAGAAAGGGGGACAGCGAAGAGACCCAGTACTTC.

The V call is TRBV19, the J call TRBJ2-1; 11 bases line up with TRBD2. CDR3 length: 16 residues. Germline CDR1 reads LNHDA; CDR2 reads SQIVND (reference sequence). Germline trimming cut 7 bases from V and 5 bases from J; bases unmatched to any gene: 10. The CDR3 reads CASTAKIAGGHNEQFF. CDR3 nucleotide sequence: TGTGCCAGTACCGCAAAAATAGCGGGAGGGCACAATGAGCAGTTCTTC. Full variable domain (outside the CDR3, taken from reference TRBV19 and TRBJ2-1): DGGITQSPKYLFRKEGQNVTLSCEQNLNHDAMYWYRQDPGQGLRLIYYSQIVNDFQKGDIAEGYSVSREKKESFPLTVTSAQKNPTAFYLCASTAKIAGGHNEQFFGPGTRLTVL.

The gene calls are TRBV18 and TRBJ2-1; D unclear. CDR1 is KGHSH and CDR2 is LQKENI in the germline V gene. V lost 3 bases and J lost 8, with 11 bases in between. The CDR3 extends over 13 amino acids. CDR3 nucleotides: TGTGCCAGCTCACCCAGGTCAGACCATGAGCAGTTCTTC. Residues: CASSPRSDHEQFF.

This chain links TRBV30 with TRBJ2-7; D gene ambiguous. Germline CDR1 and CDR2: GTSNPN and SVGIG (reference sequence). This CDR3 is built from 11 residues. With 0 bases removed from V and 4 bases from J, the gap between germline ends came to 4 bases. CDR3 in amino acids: CAWSVEYEQYF. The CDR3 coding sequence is TGTGCCTGGAGTGTAGAGTACGAGCAGTACTTC.

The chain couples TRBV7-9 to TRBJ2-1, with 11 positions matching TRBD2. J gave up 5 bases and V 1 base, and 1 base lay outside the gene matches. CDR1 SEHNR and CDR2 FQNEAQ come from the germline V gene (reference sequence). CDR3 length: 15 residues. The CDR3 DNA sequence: TGTGCCAGCAGCTTAGGACTAGCGGGGCACAATGAGCAGTTCTTC. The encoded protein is CASSLGLAGHNEQFF.

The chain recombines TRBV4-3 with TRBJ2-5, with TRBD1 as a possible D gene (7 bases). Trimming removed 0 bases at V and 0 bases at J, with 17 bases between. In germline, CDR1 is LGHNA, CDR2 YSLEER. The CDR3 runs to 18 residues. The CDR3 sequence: CASSQDLGRGEYQETQYF. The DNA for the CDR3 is TGCGCCAGCAGCCAAGATCTGGGCAGGGGGGAGTACCAAGAGACCCAGTACTTC.

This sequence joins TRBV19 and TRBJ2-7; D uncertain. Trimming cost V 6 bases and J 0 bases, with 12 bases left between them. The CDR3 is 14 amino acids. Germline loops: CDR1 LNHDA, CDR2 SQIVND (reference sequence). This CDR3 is CASSIHLSSYEQYF. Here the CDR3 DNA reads TGTGCCAGTAGCATACACCTGAGCTCCTACGAGCAGTACTTC. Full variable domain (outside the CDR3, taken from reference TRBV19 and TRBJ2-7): DGGITQSPKYLFRKEGQNVTLSCEQNLNHDAMYWYRQDPGQGLRLIYYSQIVNDFQKGDIAEGYSVSREKKESFPLTVTSAQKNPTAFYLCASSIHLSSYEQYFGPGTRLTVT.

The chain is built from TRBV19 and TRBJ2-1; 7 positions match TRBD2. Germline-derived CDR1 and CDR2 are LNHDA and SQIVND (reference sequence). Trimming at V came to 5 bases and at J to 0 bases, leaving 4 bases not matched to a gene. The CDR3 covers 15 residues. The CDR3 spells CASSPGGGSYNEQFF. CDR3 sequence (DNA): TGTGCCAGTAGTCCCGGCGGGGGCTCCTACAATGAGCAGTTCTTC.